The 31 T cell receptor beta chains below were found in one sample sequenced in a study of naive and memory T cell subsets. Study-wide points: Especially in CD8 cells, naive repertoires contained a few larger clonotypes, possibly CD45RA-re-expressing memory cells.

No antigen is known for these receptors. Both TRBC1 and TRBC2 were covered by a beta constant-region primer of two equimolar oligonucleotides. Ligated cDNA was amplified by four rounds of PCR with nested alpha and beta constant-region primers and SP2. In TCRdb, the UMI-ligation and nested PCR reads were re-called with MiXCR into one record per CDR3 protein. The sample has 120,000 to 150,000 distinct CDR3 sequences, approximately 20% seen once; the top ten hold around 0.63%. Sequencing was carried out using naive CD8+ T cells from blood. The receptors originated from a human donor in good health.

This chain uses TRBV29-1 with TRBJ2-7, with TRBD2 identical over 7 bases. The V gene's germline CDR1 is SQVTM and CDR2 ANQGSEA. The J segment lost 4 bases and the V segment lost 3 bases, leaving 3 bases of the junction unmatched. The CDR3 extends over 12 amino acids. The CDR3 region has the DNA TGCAGCGTTGAGACTAGCACTTACGAGCAGTACTTC. This encodes CSVETSTYEQYF.

In this sample, this clonotype turned up many times. The chain combines TRBV7-9 with TRBJ2-1; D unresolved. V was clipped by 3 bases and J by 8 bases, with 8 bases between them. Germline-derived CDR1 and CDR2 are SEHNR and FQNEAQ (reference sequence). This CDR3 is 12 amino acids long. The CDR3 nucleotides are TGTGCCAGCAGCTTCTCTTTGGATGAGCAGTTCTTC. This sequence encodes CASSFSLDEQFF. The whole variable domain, remainder taken from reference TRBV7-9 and TRBJ2-1, is DTGVSQNPRHKITKRGQNVTFRCDPISEHNRLYWYRQTLGQGPEFLTYFQNEAQLEKSRLLSDRFSAERPKGSFSTLEIQRTEQGDSAMYLCASSFSLDEQFFGPGTRLTVL.

This clonotype was detected only a few times. The V gene is TRBV7-6, the J gene TRBJ2-6; 8 bases fit TRBD1. J gave up 0 bases and V 1 base, and 8 bases lay outside the gene matches. CDR3 length equals 19 residues. Germline loops: CDR1 SGHVS, CDR2 FNYEAQ. The CDR3 DNA follows: TGTGCCAGCAGCTTAGACGGGACAGGTGCGAGCTCTGGGGCCAACGTCCTGACTTTC. Protein sequence: CASSLDGTGASSGANVLTF.

This sequence joins TRBV3-1 and TRBJ2-1, with D perhaps matching TRBD1 (5 bases). Per the germline V gene, CDR1 is LGHDT and CDR2 is YNNKEL (reference sequence). Trimming left V 4 bases short and J 7 bases short, with 17 bases between. The CDR3 is 15 amino acids. Written as DNA, the CDR3 is TGTGCCAGCAGCCGACCCCCGGCCCCAGGGAATGAGCAGTTCTTC. Translation gives CASSRPPAPGNEQFF.

This clonotype came up a few times. The chain combines TRBV30 with TRBJ1-6, with a tentative D call TRBD1 (6 bases). V was trimmed by 0 bases and J by 5 bases, leaving 11 bases between them. Germline values: CDR1 GTSNPN, CDR2 SVGIG (reference sequence). CDR3 length equals 15 residues. The CDR3: CAWSVTGQNNSPLHF. The CDR3 DNA follows: TGTGCCTGGAGTGTAACCGGACAGAATAATTCACCCCTCCACTTT. The full variable domain, its missing parts supplied by reference TRBV30 and TRBJ1-6, is SQTIHQWPATLVQPVGSPLSLECTVEGTSNPNLYWYRQAAGRGLQLLFYSVGIGQISSEVPQNLSASRPQDRQFILSSKKLLLSDSGFYLCAWSVTGQNNSPLHFGNGTRLTVT.

This clonotype was seen ten or more times. V and J are TRBV3-1 and TRBJ2-7; D unclear. The V end lost 1 base, the J end lost 3 bases, and 16 bases lay between the germline ends. Per germline, CDR1 LGHDT and CDR2 YNNKEL (reference sequence). CDR3 size: 16 residues. The CDR3 here is CASSQAFELPYYEQYF. The CDR3 nucleotides read TGTGCCAGCAGCCAAGCTTTTGAACTCCCATACTACGAGCAGTACTTC.

This clonotype has only a few counts. V gene TRBV15 combines with J gene TRBJ2-3; no clear D gene. Germline CDR1 is LNHNV and CDR2 is YYDKDF (reference sequence). V was trimmed by 5 bases and J by 0 bases, leaving 6 bases between them. This CDR3 comprises 13 residues. This chain's CDR3 is CATSETSTDTQYF. The CDR3 DNA is TGTGCCACCAGCGAGACCAGCACAGATACGCAGTATTTT.

This chain connects TRBV5-1 to TRBJ2-1, with 10 positions matching TRBD2. This CDR3 comprises 16 residues. The V segment lost 4 bases and the J segment 3 bases; nucleotides outside the gene matches: 7. Germline loops: CDR1 SGHRS, CDR2 YFSETQ. The CDR3 loop reads CASSPYLAGDYNEQFF. The CDR3 DNA follows: TGCGCCAGCAGCCCCTATCTAGCGGGAGACTACAATGAGCAGTTCTTC.

The V gene is TRBV3-1, the J gene TRBJ2-1; 10 nucleotides match TRBD1. Unmatched junction bases numbered 6, after V lost 5 bases and J lost 8 bases. CDR3 size: 14 residues. Per the germline V gene, CDR1 is LGHDT and CDR2 is YNNKEL (reference sequence). CDR3 sequence: CASSVDRGRDEQFF. CDR3 DNA: TGTGCCAGCAGCGTGGACAGGGGGAGGGATGAGCAGTTCTTC.

This clonotype turned up a few times. J is TRBJ1-2 and V is TRBV27, with D tentatively TRBD1 (5 bases). The CDR3 has 14 amino acids. Trimming cost V 6 bases and J 4 bases, with 15 bases left between them. Germline V gene sequence: CDR1 MNHEY, CDR2 SMNVEV (reference sequence). Written as DNA, the CDR3 is TGTGCCAGCAGCCCCCTGGGTGGGGGCTATGGCTACACCTTC. Residues: CASSPLGGGYGYTF.

The chain couples TRBV7-9 to TRBJ2-5; 8 nucleotides match TRBD1. This CDR3 has 15 amino acids. Unmatched junction bases numbered 9, after V lost 5 bases and J lost 4 bases. Germline CDR1 and CDR2: SEHNR and FQNEAQ (reference sequence). The CDR3 loop is CASSPPGQETETQYF. CDR3 DNA sequence: TGTGCCAGCAGCCCACCGGGACAGGAGACAGAGACCCAGTACTTC.

The J gene is TRBJ2-7, the V gene TRBV4-1; no clear D. This CDR3 has 11 residues. The germline V gene encodes CDR1 MGHRA and CDR2 YSYEKL. Trimming removed 1 base at V and 9 bases at J, with 7 bases between. Here the CDR3 reads CASSQGTVQYF. In nucleotides, the CDR3 is TGCGCCAGCAGCCAAGGGACCGTGCAGTACTTC.

The rearrangement joins TRBV4-1 to TRBJ1-5; TRBD1 is a possible D gene (6 bases). Between the trimmed V and J ends, which lost 4 bases and 6 bases, there was a span of 16 bases. CDR3 length equals 15 residues. Germline CDR1 MGHRA, CDR2 YSYEKL. CDR3 residues: CASSRAEGVGQPQHF. The CDR3 coding sequence is TGCGCCAGCAGCCGGGCCGAGGGGGTCGGTCAGCCCCAGCATTTT.

This clonotype was seen a few times. The CDR3 DNA reads as TGTGCCAGCAGTTACCCGGGACAGCGGGCTGAAGCTTTCTTT. This codes for CASSYPGQRAEAFF. The V gene is TRBV6-2 or TRBV6-3, the J gene TRBJ1-1; 7 nucleotides line up with TRBD1. Trimming at V came to 2 bases and at J to 6 bases, leaving 6 bases not matched to a gene. The CDR3 has 14 residues. Per germline, CDR1 MNHEY and CDR2 SVGEGT.

This clonotype showed up many times. The CDR3 spells CASRREIDRFQYNEQFF. The CDR3 nucleotides read TGTGCCAGCAGACGCGAAATCGATAGGTTTCAATACAATGAGCAGTTCTTC. This chain links TRBV6-2 or TRBV6-3 with TRBJ2-1; D gene ambiguous. In germline, CDR1 is MNHEY, CDR2 SVGEGT. V was pared by 6 bases and J by 4 bases, with 22 bases between. This CDR3 has 17 residues.

This clonotype turned up a few times. The chain carries TRBV28 and TRBJ2-1; the match to TRBD1 covers 7 bases. The CDR3 runs 12 residues. In germline, CDR1 is MDHEN, CDR2 SYDVKM. V was clipped by 9 bases and J by 9 bases; unmatched bases: 8. The CDR3 loop reads CASDRAATEQFF. The CDR3, as DNA: TGTGCCAGTGACAGGGCGGCGACTGAGCAGTTCTTC.

This clonotype has just one count. The chain is built from TRBV19 and TRBJ2-7; D is unclear. V was cut by 5 bases and J by 5 bases, with 10 bases left in between. The germline gives CDR1 LNHDA, CDR2 SQIVND (reference sequence). The CDR3 extends over 12 amino acids. Written as DNA, the CDR3 is TGTGCCAGTAGTCCTTGGCCTGACGAGCAGTACTTC. This gives the protein CASSPWPDEQYF.

There are a few counts of this clonotype. The chain links TRBV29-1 to TRBJ2-7; D unresolved. The V and J ends lost 5 bases and 0 bases respectively, with 11 bases between them. The CDR3 totals 13 residues. CDR1 SQVTM and CDR2 ANQGSEA come from the germline V gene. The CDR3 DNA sequence: TGCAGCGTTCGTGTTGCAAGCTCCTACGAGCAGTACTTC. Its protein is CSVRVASSYEQYF.

The chain has TRBV11-2 and TRBJ2-3; 8 nucleotides match TRBD2. The V gene end was trimmed by 5 bases and the J gene end by 3 bases; junction bases not matched to a gene: 7. The CDR3 sequence is 15 residues long. CDR1 is SGHAT, CDR2 FQNNGV, per germline. CDR3 residues: CASSRIAGLTDTQYF. Here the CDR3 DNA reads TGTGCCAGCAGCCGGATAGCGGGACTTACAGATACGCAGTATTTT.

This sequence joins TRBV4-2 and TRBJ1-3; unclear D gene. The V gene's germline CDR1 is LGHNA and CDR2 YNFKEQ. V lost 1 base to trimming and J lost 6 bases, with 7 bases between them. CDR3 size: 13 residues. This CDR3 is CASSQALVNTIYF. The CDR3 DNA reads TGTGCCAGCAGCCAAGCACTGGTAAACACCATATATTTT.

The chain carries TRBV12-3 or TRBV12-4 and TRBJ2-7, with D perhaps TRBD1 or TRBD2 (5 bases each). The length of the CDR3 is 15 residues. With 6 bases removed from V and 0 bases from J, the gap between germline ends came to 15 bases. Written as DNA, the CDR3 is TGTGCCAGCAGCCCCCGGGACCACAGCTCCTACGAGCAGTACTTC. Residues: CASSPRDHSSYEQYF.

J is TRBJ2-1 and V is TRBV28; 7 bases agree with TRBD1. With V trimmed by 6 bases and J by 4 bases, 9 bases remained unmatched. The CDR3 length is 15 residues. Germline CDR1 reads MDHEN; CDR2 reads SYDVKM. CDR3 DNA sequence: TGTGCCAGCAGCCCAGGGGACAGTAATTACAATGAGCAGTTCTTC. It translates to CASSPGDSNYNEQFF. The variable domain in full, with the rest retrieved from reference TRBV28 and TRBJ2-1, is DVKVTQSSRYLVKRTGEKVFLECVQDMDHENMFWYRQDPGLGLRLIYFSYDVKMKEKGDIPEGYSVSREKKERFSLILESASTNQTSMYLCASSPGDSNYNEQFFGPGTRLTVL.

This clonotype was observed a handful of times. This chain joins TRBV7-9 and TRBJ2-5; the D is unclear. Germline V gene lookup returns CDR1 SEHNR and CDR2 FQNEAQ (reference sequence). The CDR3 totals 13 residues. The V end was cut by 5 bases, the J end by 3 bases, with 10 bases between. In DNA form, the CDR3 reads TGTGCCAGCAGCCAAGCCACTGAAGAGACCCAGTACTTC. Amino acid sequence: CASSQATEETQYF. Full variable domain (rest looked up from reference TRBV7-9 and TRBJ2-5): DTGVSQNPRHKITKRGQNVTFRCDPISEHNRLYWYRQTLGQGPEFLTYFQNEAQLEKSRLLSDRFSAERPKGSFSTLEIQRTEQGDSAMYLCASSQATEETQYFGPGTRLLVL.

The gene calls are TRBV29-1 and TRBJ2-2; D call uncertain. V was trimmed by 3 bases and J by 1 base, leaving 6 bases between them. This CDR3 spans 13 amino acids. The germline V gene encodes CDR1 SQVTM and CDR2 ANQGSEA. CDR3 loop: CSVEARNTGELFF. DNA of the CDR3: TGCAGCGTTGAGGCTCGGAACACCGGGGAGCTGTTTTTT.

The chain carries TRBV28 and TRBJ2-5; D possibly matches TRBD1 or TRBD2 (5 bases each). V lost 2 bases and J 4 bases, leaving 11 bases between the germline ends. Germline assignment: CDR1 MDHEN and CDR2 SYDVKM. The length of the CDR3 is 14 residues. The CDR3 region has the DNA TGTGCCAGCAGTTTAGGGGGTAGAGGAGAGACCCAGTACTTC. As protein: CASSLGGRGETQYF.

The chain carries TRBV3-1 and TRBJ2-1, with D unclear. The CDR3 covers 12 residues. Germline-derived CDR1 and CDR2 are LGHDT and YNNKEL (reference sequence). Trimming left V 3 bases short and J 5 bases short, with 5 bases between. The CDR3 loop is CASSHADNEQFF. The CDR3 region has the DNA TGTGCCAGCAGCCACGCAGACAATGAGCAGTTCTTC.

In this sample, this clonotype turned up a few times. CDR3 amino acids: CASSLGTGYRAGELFF. Written as DNA, the CDR3 is TGTGCCAGCAGCTTGGGGACAGGGTATCGTGCCGGGGAGCTGTTTTTT. The V gene is TRBV5-6, the J gene TRBJ2-2; 8 bases align to TRBD1. After removal of 0 bases from V and 6 bases from J, the junction contained 7 bases not matched to a gene. The germline V gene has CDR1 SGHDT and CDR2 YYEEEE. The CDR3 has 16 amino acids.

The gene calls are TRBV27 and TRBJ1-1; tentatively, D is TRBD1 (6 bases). The CDR3 extends over 17 amino acids. The ends were cut back, 6 bases at V and 6 bases at J, with 26 bases in the middle. Germline loops: CDR1 MNHEY, CDR2 SMNVEV (reference sequence). The CDR3 here is CASRLEGTVRGAAEAFF. In nucleotides, the CDR3 is TGTGCCAGCAGATTGGAGGGGACCGTCAGGGGCGCGGCTGAAGCTTTCTTT.

This clonotype came up a few times. This chain uses TRBV30 with TRBJ1-4; D possibly corresponds to TRBD1 (6 bases). Trimming took 0 bases from V and 8 from J, leaving 10 bases between them. The CDR3 covers 13 residues. CDR1 is GTSNPN and CDR2 is SVGIG in the germline V gene (reference sequence). The CDR3 here is CAWSVGGEEKLFF. The CDR3 DNA reads TGTGCCTGGAGTGTAGGGGGGGAGGAAAAACTGTTTTTT. The variable domain in full, with the rest retrieved from reference TRBV30 and TRBJ1-4, is SQTIHQWPATLVQPVGSPLSLECTVEGTSNPNLYWYRQAAGRGLQLLFYSVGIGQISSEVPQNLSASRPQDRQFILSSKKLLLSDSGFYLCAWSVGGEEKLFFGSGTQLSVL.

V and J are TRBV11-1 and TRBJ1-4; D is ambiguous. Between the trimmed V and J ends, which lost 1 base and 7 bases, there was a span of 4 bases. The CDR3 is 12 residues long. Germline CDR1 reads SGHAT; CDR2 reads FQDESV (reference sequence). The DNA for the CDR3 is TGTGCCAGCAGCTTAGGTCCTGAAAAACTGTTTTTT. Residues: CASSLGPEKLFF.

At least ten counts were recorded for this clonotype. This chain joins TRBV28 and TRBJ2-3; 12 nucleotides align to TRBD1. The J segment lost 5 bases and the V segment lost 5 bases, leaving 5 bases of the junction unmatched. Germline values: CDR1 MDHEN, CDR2 SYDVKM. The length of the CDR3 is 15 residues. CDR3 bases: TGTGCCAGCAGTCTCCGGGACAGGGGGCTAGATACGCAGTATTTT. This translates into CASSLRDRGLDTQYF.